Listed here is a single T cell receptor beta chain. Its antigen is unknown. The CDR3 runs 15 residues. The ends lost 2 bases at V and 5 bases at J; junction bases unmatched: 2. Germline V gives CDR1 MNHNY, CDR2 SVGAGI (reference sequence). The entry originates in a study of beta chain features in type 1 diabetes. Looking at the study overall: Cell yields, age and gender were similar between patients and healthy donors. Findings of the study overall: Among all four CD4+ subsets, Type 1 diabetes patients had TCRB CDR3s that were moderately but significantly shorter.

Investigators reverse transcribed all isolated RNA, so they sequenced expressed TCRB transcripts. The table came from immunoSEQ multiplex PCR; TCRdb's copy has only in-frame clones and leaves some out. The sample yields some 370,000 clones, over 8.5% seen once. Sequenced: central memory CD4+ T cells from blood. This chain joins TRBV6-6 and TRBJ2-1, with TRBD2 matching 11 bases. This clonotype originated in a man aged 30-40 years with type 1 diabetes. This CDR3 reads CASSYGTSGNNEQFF. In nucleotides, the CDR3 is TGTGCCAGCAGTTACGGGACTAGCGGCAACAATGAGCAGTTCTTC.